This T cell receptor (beta chain) comes out of a study of T cells after yellow fever vaccination. CDR1 and CDR2 from the germline V gene are SGHRS and YFSETQ. V was clipped by 4 bases and J by 2 bases; unmatched bases: 2. The CDR3 spans 13 residues. Broader study findings: Boosting was followed by the reappearance of most primary-vaccination clones (approximately 95% CD4, around 90% CD8). Abundant clonotypes from the bulk population could get into FACS-sorted repertoires as contaminants. A secondary response was less intense yet reached its peak sooner, at day 5 versus 15.

Worth noting for this clonotype: The target antigen is unknown.

A universal primer site and UMIs were added as TCR cDNA was made by 5'RACE template switching. Each CDR3 protein gets one entry after TCRdb re-called the 5' RACE reads with MiXCR. The sample lists around 310,000 distinct CDR3 sequences, 4% occurring once. The source was PBMCs, collected 5 days after the yellow fever booster vaccination. This clonotype was obtained from a man between 18 and 29 years old who received the YFV17D yellow fever vaccine. The chain joins TRBV5-1 to TRBJ1-1; 7 positions match TRBD1. The DNA of the CDR3 is TGCGCCAGCAGCGGGACAGATAACACTGAAGCTTTCTTT. Residues: CASSGTDNTEAFF.